The present T cell receptor (beta chain) was sequenced within a study of T cells expressing NK-cell markers. Each CDR3 protein gets one entry in TCRdb, which reprocessed the 5' RACE reads and gives no DNA. Its table lists fewer than 400,000 distinct CDR3 sequences. A word on this clonotype: Its antigen is still unknown.

Study-wide points: Expanded NKG2C+ T cell clones were not confirmed as HCMV-specific.

Germline CDR1 reads MDHEN; CDR2 reads SYDVKM. This CDR3 region has 17 residues. The sequence was collected from a man aged 18 to 70 in good health. This chain uses TRBV28 with TRBJ2-4; TCRdb indicates TRBD1, and absent DNA this call remains unverified. Sequencing used blood T cells: a sorted CD56 or NKG2C T cell subset, CD4+ or CD8+ T cells, or bulk PBMC T cells (not recorded which). The CDR3: CASEAPGPVRAKNIQYF.